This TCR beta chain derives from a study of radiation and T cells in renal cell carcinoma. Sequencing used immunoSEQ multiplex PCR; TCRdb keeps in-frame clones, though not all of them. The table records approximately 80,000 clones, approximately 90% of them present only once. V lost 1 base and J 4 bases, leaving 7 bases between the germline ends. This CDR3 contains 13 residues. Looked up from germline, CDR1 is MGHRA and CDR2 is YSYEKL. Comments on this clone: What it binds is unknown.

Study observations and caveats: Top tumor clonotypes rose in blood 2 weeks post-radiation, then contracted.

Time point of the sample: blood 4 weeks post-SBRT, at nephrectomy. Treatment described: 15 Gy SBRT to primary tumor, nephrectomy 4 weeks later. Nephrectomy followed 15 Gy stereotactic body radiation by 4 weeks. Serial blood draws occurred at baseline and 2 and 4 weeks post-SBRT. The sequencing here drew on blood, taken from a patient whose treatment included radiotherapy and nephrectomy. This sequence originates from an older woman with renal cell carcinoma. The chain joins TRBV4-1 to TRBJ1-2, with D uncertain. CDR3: CASSQAGSYGYTF. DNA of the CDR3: TGCGCCAGCAGCCAAGCCGGAAGCTATGGCTACACCTTC.